A selection of T cell receptor beta chains follows, all from one sample in a study of long-term antiretroviral therapy in people with HIV. TCRdb's copy holds only in-frame clones and misses some; the assay was immunoSEQ multiplex PCR. The table has tens of thousands of clones, around 82% seen once. The sample was unsorted PBMCs, taken 3 years after starting antiretroviral therapy. These TCRs come from a man in his forties with HIV. Each CDR3 is given with its conserved first and last residue. The D gene is left open where the match is weak. Where a row states a size, it is once, few, many or the class of an expanded clone; other rows omit it.

abundance	v_gene	d_gene	j_gene	CDR3aa	CDR3nt
-	TRBV4-1	TRBD1	TRBJ1-5	CASSLTQGGNNQPQHF	TGCGCCAGCAGCCTGACCCAGGGGGGGAACAATCAGCCCCAGCATTTT
-	TRBV5-1	TRBD1	TRBJ2-6	CASSLTVGGPYANVLTF	TGCGCCAGCAGCTTGACGGTAGGGGGCCCTTACGCCAACGTCCTGACTTTC
-	TRBV4-1	TRBD1	TRBJ1-2	CASQGQSFYGYTF	TGCGCCTCCCAGGGACAGAGTTTCTATGGCTACACCTTC
-	TRBV5-6	-	TRBJ1-2	CASSKEAAAGIHGYTF	TGTGCCAGCAGCAAGGAGGCGGCGGCAGGGATTCATGGCTACACCTTC
-	TRBV5-6	-	TRBJ2-4	CASSLVSLVDIQYF	TGTGCCAGCAGCTTGGTCAGTTTAGTAGACATTCAGTACTTC
-	TRBV7-9	TRBD1	TRBJ2-3	CASSLQGPQGADTQYF	TGTGCCAGCAGCTTACAGGGGCCCCAGGGGGCAGATACGCAGTATTTT
-	TRBV27	-	TRBJ1-2	CASSSSGYFGYTF	TGTGCCAGCAGTTCCTCGGGGTACTTCGGCTACACCTTC
-	TRBV15	TRBD2	TRBJ2-7	CATSGGLAREQYF	TGTGCCACCAGCGGGGGACTAGCTCGCGAGCAGTACTTC
-	TRBV6-6	TRBD2	TRBJ2-1	CASSYGGDSYNEQFF	TGTGCCAGCAGTTACGGGGGGGACTCCTACAATGAGCAGTTCTTC
-	TRBV2	TRBD1	TRBJ1-2	CASGGQIYGYTF	TGTGCCAGCGGGGGACAGATCTATGGCTACACCTTC
-	TRBV7-9	-	TRBJ2-1	CASSLGGGGAYNEQFF	TGTGCCAGCAGCTTAGGAGGAGGGGGCGCTTACAATGAGCAGTTCTTC
-	TRBV6-1	-	TRBJ2-3	CASSSYRGLTDTQYF	TGTGCCAGCAGTTCATACAGGGGACTCACAGATACGCAGTATTTT
-	TRBV9	-	TRBJ1-3	CASSVSGDDRLGGNTIYF	TGTGCCAGCAGCGTGAGCGGGGACGACAGGTTGGGGGGAAACACCATATATTTT
once	TRBV30	-	TRBJ1-5	CAWSEGAGSQPQHF	TGTGCCTGGAGTGAAGGGGCCGGGAGTCAGCCCCAGCATTTT
-	TRBV5-1	TRBD2	TRBJ2-3	CASSLDPLAGATDTQYF	TGCGCCAGCAGCTTGGACCCACTAGCGGGAGCTACAGATACGCAGTATTTT
-	TRBV14	TRBD2	TRBJ2-1	CASSQDAAGDFEQFF	TGTGCCAGCAGCCAAGATGCAGCGGGGGATTTTGAGCAGTTCTTC
-	TRBV11-2	TRBD1	TRBJ2-3	CASSLVYGGQGYTDTQYF	TGTGCCAGCAGCTTAGTCTATGGGGGACAGGGTTACACAGATACGCAGTATTTT
-	TRBV7-8	TRBD2	TRBJ2-7	CASTPLWLAGAPQQYF	TGTGCCAGCACCCCCCTGTGGCTAGCGGGAGCCCCTCAGCAGTACTTC
-	TRBV4-1	TRBD2	TRBJ2-2	CASSQGGSGSDTGELFF	TGCGCCAGCAGCCAAGGGGGGAGCGGGAGTGATACCGGGGAGCTGTTTTTT
-	TRBV7-8	TRBD1	TRBJ2-7	CASSLEGATGYEQYF	TGTGCCAGCAGCTTAGAGGGGGCGACAGGCTACGAGCAGTACTTC
-	TRBV4-2	-	TRBJ1-2	CASSQEVIYGYTF	TGTGCCAGCAGCCAAGAGGTTATCTATGGCTACACCTTC
-	TRBV18	TRBD1	TRBJ2-7	CASSPRGQGYEQYF	TGTGCCAGCTCACCTCGAGGACAGGGCTACGAGCAGTACTTC
-	TRBV7-9	-	TRBJ1-1	CASSLTRRQVNTEAFF	TGTGCCAGCAGCTTAACCCGCCGACAGGTTAACACTGAAGCTTTCTTT
few	TRBV4-1	-	TRBJ2-7	CASSQAPSSSYEQYF	TGCGCCAGCAGCCAAGCGCCCTCGAGCTCCTACGAGCAGTACTTC
-	TRBV5-8	-	TRBJ2-2	CASSSQGGPGELFF	TGTGCCAGCAGCTCCCAGGGTGGTCCCGGGGAGCTGTTTTTT
-	TRBV9	-	TRBJ1-1	CASSPITQGSAEAFF	TGTGCCAGCAGTCCAATTACACAGGGCAGCGCTGAAGCTTTCTTT